The 5 T cell receptor beta chains in this list originate from one sample, sequenced in a study of shared clonotypes between healthy human individuals. Assay: immunoSEQ multiplex PCR; the TCRdb copy retains only in-frame clones and omits some. In the table there are over a million clones, 75% to 80% of which are singletons. The material sequenced was memory CD4+ T cells from PBMCs. Specified subset: CD45RA-negative fraction. These receptors originate from a man in his late teens or twenties in good health. Some clones in this sample may be carry-over from other donors' samples.

The chain uses TRBV14 and TRBJ1-2; D unclear. This CDR3 contains 14 residues. Germline V gene lookup returns CDR1 SGHDN and CDR2 FVKESK. Trimming shortened V by 5 bases and J by 2 bases, and 12 bases separated the two germline ends. The CDR3 region has the DNA TGTGCCAGCAGCGGGCTGGTCGTGAACTATGGCTACACCTTC. As protein: CASSGLVVNYGYTF. Drawing the rest from reference TRBV14 and TRBJ1-2, the complete variable domain is EAGVTQFPSHSVIEKGQTVTLRCDPISGHDNLYWYRRVMGKEIKFLLHFVKESKQDESGMPNNRFLAERTGGTYSTLKVQPAELEDSGVYFCASSGLVVNYGYTFGSGTRLTVV.

In the case of this clone: The sample contains more than one DNA sequence encoding this CDR3. The rearrangement links TRBV9 to TRBJ2-3; either TRBD1 or TRBD2 may fit D (5 bases each). The CDR3 consists of 13 residues. CDR1 and CDR2 from the germline V gene are SGDLS and YYNGEE. V gave up 2 bases and J gave up 3 bases, with 7 bases separating them. The DNA for the CDR3 is TGTGCCAGCAGCGTGAGGGGAACAGATACGCAGTATTTT. It translates to CASSVRGTDTQYF.

The CDR3: CASSYDRQGARIYGYTF. Written as DNA, the CDR3 is TGTGCCAGCAGCTACGACCGACAGGGGGCGAGGATCTATGGCTACACCTTC. J is TRBJ1-2 and V is TRBV7-2; 10 bases are a match to TRBD1. Looked up from germline, CDR1 is SGHTA and CDR2 is FQGNSA. V was clipped by 4 bases and J by 4 bases; unmatched bases: 12. This CDR3 has 17 amino acids.

As for this clone: A read error is likely here: a far larger clone is one base away. The chain is built from TRBV27 and TRBJ2-1, with D uncertain. CDR3 size: 11 residues. Trimming cost V 7 bases and J 3 bases, with 4 bases left between them. CDR1 is MNHEY, CDR2 SMNVEV, per germline (reference sequence). CDR3 residues: CASTDYNEQFF. The CDR3 nucleotides read TGTGCCAGCACCGACTACAATGAGCAGTTCTTC.

This clone was found many times. V and J are TRBV4-3 and TRBJ1-4, with D possibly matching TRBD1 (5 bases). The CDR3 totals 17 residues. With 0 bases removed from V and 3 bases from J, the gap between germline ends came to 14 bases. Germline V gives CDR1 LGHNA, CDR2 YSLEER. In nucleotides, the CDR3 is TGCGCCAGCAGCCAAGAATTCGACGGCAGGGCTAATGAAAAACTGTTTTTT. As protein: CASSQEFDGRANEKLFF.